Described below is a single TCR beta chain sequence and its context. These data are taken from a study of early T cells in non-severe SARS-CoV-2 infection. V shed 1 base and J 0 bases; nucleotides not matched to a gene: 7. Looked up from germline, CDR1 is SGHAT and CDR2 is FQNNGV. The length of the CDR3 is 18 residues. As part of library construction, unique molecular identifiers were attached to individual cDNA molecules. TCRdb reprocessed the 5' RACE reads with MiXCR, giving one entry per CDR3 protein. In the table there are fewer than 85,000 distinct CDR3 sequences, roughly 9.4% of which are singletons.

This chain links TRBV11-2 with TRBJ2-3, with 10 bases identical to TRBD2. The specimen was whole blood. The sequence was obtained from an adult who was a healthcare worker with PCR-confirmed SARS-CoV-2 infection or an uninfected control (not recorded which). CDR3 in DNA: TGTGCCAGCAGCTTAGGGGCTAGCGGGAGTTTAAGCACAGATACGCAGTATTTT. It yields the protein CASSLGASGSLSTDTQYF.